Listed below are T cell receptor beta chains from one sample, sequenced in a study of regulatory T cells in long-lasting Graves disease. Via MiXCR, TCRdb re-called the multiplex PCR reads, giving one row per CDR3 protein. Among 300,000 to 450,000 distinct CDR3 sequences listed, 15% to 19% were seen once. Source: peripheral blood mononuclear cells (PBMCs), taken at new diagnosis, from a patient treated with antithyroid drugs. All receptors come from a female donor with Graves disease. The CDR3 runs from the conserved cysteine through the conserved F or W. D genes are given only for firm matches. For some rows the clone size is stated as once, few or many, or as a class when expanded; others skip it.

v_gene: TRBV6-5; abundance: -; j_gene: TRBJ2-1; d_gene: TRBD1; CDR3aa: CASSSPGQGWYNEQFF; CDR3nt: TGTGCCAGCAGTTCACCGGGACAGGGGTGGTATAATGAGCAGTTCTTC
v_gene: TRBV20-1; abundance: many; j_gene: TRBJ2-7; d_gene: -; CDR3aa: CSARVRSSYEQYF; CDR3nt: TGCAGTGCTAGAGTGCGGAGCTCCTACGAGCAGTACTTC
v_gene: TRBV2; abundance: many; j_gene: TRBJ1-1; d_gene: -; CDR3aa: CASSERRDQAFF; CDR3nt: TGTGCCAGCAGTGAAAGGCGGGACCAAGCTTTCTTT
v_gene: TRBV2; abundance: many; j_gene: TRBJ1-3; d_gene: TRBD1; CDR3aa: CASSDRGQGAGGNTIYF; CDR3nt: TGTGCCAGCAGTGATAGGGGGCAGGGGGCAGGAGGAAACACCATATATTTT
v_gene: TRBV6-5; abundance: many; j_gene: TRBJ2-2; d_gene: TRBD1; CDR3aa: CASSSTGYTGELFF; CDR3nt: TGTGCCAGCAGTTCGACAGGGTACACCGGGGAGCTGTTTTTT
v_gene: TRBV7-2; abundance: -; j_gene: TRBJ2-3; d_gene: TRBD2; CDR3aa: CATGRQREGPGAKYTQYF; CDR3nt: TGTGCCACGGGGAGACAGCGGGAGGGCCCCGGAGCAAAGTATACGCAGTATTTT
v_gene: TRBV18; abundance: many; j_gene: TRBJ2-3; d_gene: TRBD1; CDR3aa: CASSRDSNTDTQYF; CDR3nt: TGTGCCAGCTCACGGGACAGCAACACAGATACGCAGTATTTT
v_gene: TRBV3-1; abundance: many; j_gene: TRBJ2-3; d_gene: TRBD2; CDR3aa: CASSQGTSGTDTQYF; CDR3nt: TGTGCCAGCAGCCAAGGGACTAGCGGGACAGATACGCAGTATTTT
v_gene: TRBV7-2; abundance: many; j_gene: TRBJ1-1; d_gene: -; CDR3aa: CASSPVRATREAFF; CDR3nt: TGTGCCAGCAGCCCGGTTAGGGCGACACGCGAAGCTTTCTTT
v_gene: TRBV29-1; abundance: -; j_gene: TRBJ1-2; d_gene: -; CDR3aa: CSVADSAEWGVYGYTF; CDR3nt: TGCAGCGTGGCTGACAGTGCCGAATGGGGCGTGTATGGCTACACCTTC
v_gene: TRBV7-6; abundance: many; j_gene: TRBJ2-3; d_gene: -; CDR3aa: CASSSARGDTQYF; CDR3nt: TGTGCCAGCAGCTCCGCTCGTGGCGATACGCAGTATTTT
v_gene: TRBV27; abundance: many; j_gene: TRBJ2-5; d_gene: TRBD2; CDR3aa: CASSLGLAGVGQETQYF; CDR3nt: TGTGCCAGCAGTTTAGGGCTAGCGGGAGTCGGTCAAGAGACCCAGTACTTC
v_gene: TRBV5-5; abundance: many; j_gene: TRBJ1-1; d_gene: -; CDR3aa: CASSLGPSGVPNTEAFF; CDR3nt: TGTGCCAGCAGCTTGGGACCCTCGGGTGTACCGAACACTGAAGCTTTCTTT
v_gene: TRBV25-1; abundance: few; j_gene: TRBJ1-4; d_gene: TRBD1; CDR3aa: CASSEHLGTGSKLFF; CDR3nt: TGTGCCAGCAGTGAACATCTTGGGACAGGGAGTAAACTGTTTTTT
v_gene: TRBV20-1; abundance: many; j_gene: TRBJ2-1; d_gene: TRBD1; CDR3aa: CSAWTGPGNEQFF; CDR3nt: TGCAGTGCTTGGACAGGGCCAGGGAATGAGCAGTTCTTC
v_gene: TRBV7-9; abundance: many; j_gene: TRBJ2-5; d_gene: -; CDR3aa: CASSLSSSGRETQYF; CDR3nt: TGTGCCAGCAGCTTATCGTCGTCAGGGCGGGAGACCCAGTACTTC